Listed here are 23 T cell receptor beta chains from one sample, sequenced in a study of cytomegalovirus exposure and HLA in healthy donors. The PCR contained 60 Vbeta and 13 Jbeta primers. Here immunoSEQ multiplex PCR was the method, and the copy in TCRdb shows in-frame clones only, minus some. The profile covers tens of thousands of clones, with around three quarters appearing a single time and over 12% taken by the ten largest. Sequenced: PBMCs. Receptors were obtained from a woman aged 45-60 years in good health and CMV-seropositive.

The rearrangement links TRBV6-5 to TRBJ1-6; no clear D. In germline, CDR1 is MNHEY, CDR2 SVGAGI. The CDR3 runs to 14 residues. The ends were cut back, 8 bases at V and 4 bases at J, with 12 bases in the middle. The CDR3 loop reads CASGRGSYNSPLHF. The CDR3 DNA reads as TGTGCCAGCGGCCGGGGATCTTATAATTCACCCCTCCACTTT.

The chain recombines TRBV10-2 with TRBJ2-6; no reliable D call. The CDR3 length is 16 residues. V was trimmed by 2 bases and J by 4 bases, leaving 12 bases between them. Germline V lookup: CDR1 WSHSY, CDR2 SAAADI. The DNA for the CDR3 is TGCGCCAGCAGTGAGAACAGCCTGTCGGGGGCCAACGTCCTGACTTTC. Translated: CASSENSLSGANVLTF.

The CDR3 DNA reads TGTGCCACCGTAGCGGGAGTTTCCGGGGAGCTGTTTTTT. It translates to CATVAGVSGELFF. This chain uses TRBV10-3 with TRBJ2-2; 9 positions agree with TRBD2. With 10 bases clipped from V and 6 bases from J, the junction kept 6 bases outside the gene matches. CDR3 length equals 13 residues. CDR1 is ENHRY and CDR2 is SYGVKD in the germline V gene.

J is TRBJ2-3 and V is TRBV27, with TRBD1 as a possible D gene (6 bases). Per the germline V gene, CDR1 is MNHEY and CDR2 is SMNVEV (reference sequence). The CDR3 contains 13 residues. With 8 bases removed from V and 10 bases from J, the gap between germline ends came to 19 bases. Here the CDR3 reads CASGRDKPPAQYF. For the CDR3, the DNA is TGTGCCAGCGGTAGGGACAAACCCCCCGCGCAGTATTTT.

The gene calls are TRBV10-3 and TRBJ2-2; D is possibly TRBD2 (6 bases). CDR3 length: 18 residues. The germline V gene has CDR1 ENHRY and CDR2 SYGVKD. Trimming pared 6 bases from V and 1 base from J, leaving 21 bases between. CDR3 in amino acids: CAISRTGTPPENTGELFF. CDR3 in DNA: TGTGCCATCAGCCGAACGGGGACTCCCCCGGAGAACACCGGGGAGCTGTTTTTT.

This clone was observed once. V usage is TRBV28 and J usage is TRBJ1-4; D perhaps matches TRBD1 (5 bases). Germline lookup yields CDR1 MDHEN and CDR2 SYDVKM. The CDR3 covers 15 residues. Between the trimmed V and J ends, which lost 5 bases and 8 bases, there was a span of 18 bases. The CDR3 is CASSPGTWREEKLFF. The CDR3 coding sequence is TGTGCCAGCAGTCCCGGGACTTGGAGGGAGGAAAAACTGTTTTTT.

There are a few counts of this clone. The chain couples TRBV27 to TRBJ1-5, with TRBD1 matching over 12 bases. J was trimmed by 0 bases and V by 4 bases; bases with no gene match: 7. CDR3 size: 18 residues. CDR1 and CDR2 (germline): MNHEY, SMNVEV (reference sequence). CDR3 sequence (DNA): TGTGCCAGCAGTTCCGGGACAGGGGGCTTGAATAGCAATCAGCCCCAGCATTTT. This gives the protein CASSSGTGGLNSNQPQHF.

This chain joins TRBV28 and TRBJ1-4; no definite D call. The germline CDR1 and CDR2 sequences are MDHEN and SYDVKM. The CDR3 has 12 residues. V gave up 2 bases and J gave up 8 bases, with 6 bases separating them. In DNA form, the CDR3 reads TGTGCCAGCAGTTTAGAGCGGGAAAAACTGTTTTTT. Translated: CASSLEREKLFF.

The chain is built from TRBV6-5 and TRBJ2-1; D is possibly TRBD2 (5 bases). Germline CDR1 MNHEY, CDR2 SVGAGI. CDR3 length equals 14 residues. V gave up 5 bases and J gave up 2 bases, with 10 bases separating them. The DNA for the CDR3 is TGTGCCAGCAGTGTCTCCGGGGCCTACAATGAGCAGTTCTTC. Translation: CASSVSGAYNEQFF.

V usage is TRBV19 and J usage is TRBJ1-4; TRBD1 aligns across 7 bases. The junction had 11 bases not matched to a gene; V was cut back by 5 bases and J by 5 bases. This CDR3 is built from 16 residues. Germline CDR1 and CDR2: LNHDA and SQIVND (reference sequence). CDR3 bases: TGTGCCAGTAGTTTACCGTTGGGACAGCGAAATGAAAAACTGTTTTTT. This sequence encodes CASSLPLGQRNEKLFF. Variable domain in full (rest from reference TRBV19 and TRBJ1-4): DGGITQSPKYLFRKEGQNVTLSCEQNLNHDAMYWYRQDPGQGLRLIYYSQIVNDFQKGDIAEGYSVSREKKESFPLTVTSAQKNPTAFYLCASSLPLGQRNEKLFFGSGTQLSVL.

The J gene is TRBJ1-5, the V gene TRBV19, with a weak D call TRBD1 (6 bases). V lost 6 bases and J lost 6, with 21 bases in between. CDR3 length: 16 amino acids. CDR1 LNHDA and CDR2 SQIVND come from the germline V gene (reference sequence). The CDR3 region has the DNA TGTGCCAGTAGCCAGCCTACAGGGTCTGAGAGTCAGCCCCAGCATTTT. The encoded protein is CASSQPTGSESQPQHF.

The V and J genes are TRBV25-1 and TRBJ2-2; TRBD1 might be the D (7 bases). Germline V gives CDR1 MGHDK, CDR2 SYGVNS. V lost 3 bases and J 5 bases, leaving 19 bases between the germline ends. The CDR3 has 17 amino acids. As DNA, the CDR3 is TGTGCCAGCAGTGAGTTCCGGTACAGGGGAGGTACCGGGGAGCTGTTTTTT. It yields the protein CASSEFRYRGGTGELFF.

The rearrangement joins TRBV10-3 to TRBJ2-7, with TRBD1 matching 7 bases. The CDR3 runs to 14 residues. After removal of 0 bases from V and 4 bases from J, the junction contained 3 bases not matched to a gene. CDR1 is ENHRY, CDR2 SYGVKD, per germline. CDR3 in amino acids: CAISESGDRYEQYF. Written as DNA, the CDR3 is TGTGCCATCAGTGAGTCGGGGGACAGATACGAGCAGTACTTC.

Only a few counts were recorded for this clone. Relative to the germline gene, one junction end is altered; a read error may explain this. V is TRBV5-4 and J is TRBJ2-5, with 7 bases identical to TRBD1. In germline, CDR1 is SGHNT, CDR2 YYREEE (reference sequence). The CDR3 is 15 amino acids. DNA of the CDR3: TGTGCCAGCAGGTTGGGTGGAGACAGGGTAGAGACCCAGTACTTC. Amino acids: CASRLGGDRVETQYF.

The CDR3 reads CASSRRQDSSLWYQETQYF. The CDR3 bases are TGCGCCAGCAGCCGCCGACAGGATTCCTCCCTCTGGTACCAAGAGACCCAGTACTTC. The rearrangement uses TRBV23-1 and TRBJ2-5, with a possible D match to TRBD1 (6 bases). TRBV23-1 has ORF status, its function being uncertain. The CDR3 covers 19 residues. The V gene lost 6 bases and the J gene lost 0 bases, with 26 bases spanning the gap.

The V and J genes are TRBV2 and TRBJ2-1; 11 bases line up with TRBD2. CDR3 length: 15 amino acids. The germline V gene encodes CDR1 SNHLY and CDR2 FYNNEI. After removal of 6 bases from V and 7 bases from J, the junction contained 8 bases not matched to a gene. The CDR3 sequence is CASSLAGGNWNEQFF. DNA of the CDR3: TGTGCCAGCAGCTTAGCGGGAGGGAATTGGAATGAGCAGTTCTTC.

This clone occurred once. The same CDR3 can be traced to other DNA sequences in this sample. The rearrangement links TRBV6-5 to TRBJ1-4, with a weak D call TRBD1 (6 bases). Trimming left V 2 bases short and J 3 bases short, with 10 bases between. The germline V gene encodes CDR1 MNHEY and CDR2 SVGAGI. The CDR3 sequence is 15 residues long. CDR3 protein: CASSYKGVSNEKLFF. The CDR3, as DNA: TGTGCCAGCAGTTACAAGGGGGTTTCTAATGAAAAACTGTTTTTT.

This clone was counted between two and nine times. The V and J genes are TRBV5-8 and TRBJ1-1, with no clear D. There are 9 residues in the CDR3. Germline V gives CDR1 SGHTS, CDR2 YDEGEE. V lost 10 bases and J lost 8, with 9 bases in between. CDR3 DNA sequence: TGTGCCCGTGGTCGGGAAGCTTTCTTT. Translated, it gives CARGREAFF.

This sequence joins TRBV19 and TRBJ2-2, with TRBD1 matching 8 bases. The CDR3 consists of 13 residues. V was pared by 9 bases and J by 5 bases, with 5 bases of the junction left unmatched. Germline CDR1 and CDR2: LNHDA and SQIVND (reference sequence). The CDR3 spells CASWTGWTGELFF. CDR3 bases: TGTGCCAGCTGGACAGGGTGGACCGGGGAGCTGTTTTTT.

The CDR3 nucleotides are TGTGCCAGCAGCTTCGGGACAGGGATGGGAGAAAAACTGTTTTTT. As protein: CASSFGTGMGEKLFF. The chain carries TRBV7-9 and TRBJ1-4, with 9 bases that match TRBD1. The CDR3 spans 15 residues. V lost 3 bases, J lost 8 bases, and 7 bases stayed unmatched. Looked up from germline, CDR1 is SEHNR and CDR2 is FQNEAQ (reference sequence).

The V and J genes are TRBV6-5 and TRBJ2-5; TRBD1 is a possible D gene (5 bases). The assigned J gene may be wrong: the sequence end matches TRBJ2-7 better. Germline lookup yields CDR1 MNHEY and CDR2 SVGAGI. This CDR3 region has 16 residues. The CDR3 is CASSYSGQGGRYEQYF. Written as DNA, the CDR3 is TGTGCCAGCAGTTACTCTGGGCAGGGCGGACGCTACGAGCAGTACTTC.

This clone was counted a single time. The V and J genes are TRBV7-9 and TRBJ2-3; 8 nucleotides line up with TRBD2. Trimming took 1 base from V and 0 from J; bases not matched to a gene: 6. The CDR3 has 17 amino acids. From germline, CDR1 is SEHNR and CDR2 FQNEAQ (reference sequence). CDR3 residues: CASSLEWAGGSTDTQYF. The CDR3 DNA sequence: TGTGCCAGCAGCTTAGAGTGGGCGGGAGGAAGCACAGATACGCAGTATTTT.

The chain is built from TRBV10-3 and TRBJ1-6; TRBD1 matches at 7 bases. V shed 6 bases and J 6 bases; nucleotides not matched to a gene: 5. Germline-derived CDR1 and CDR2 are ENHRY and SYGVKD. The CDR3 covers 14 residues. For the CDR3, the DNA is TGTGCCATCAGACAGGGGCCGGGTAATTCACCCCTCCACTTT. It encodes CAIRQGPGNSPLHF.